This T cell receptor (beta chain) was obtained from a study of T cell responses to AZD1222 COVID-19 vaccine. Clones were sequenced by immunoSEQ multiplex PCR, and TCRdb holds only the in-frame ones, with some missing. The profile shows approximately 150,000 clones, roughly 92% of them singletons. Study findings and constraints: Dominant CD4 TCR responses targeted spike regions 160-218 and 743-854.

Worth noting for this clone: The antigen is not known.

This sequence originates from an adult in good health. Sequenced here: peripheral blood, sampled on day 0 of AZD1222 vaccination.

DNA of the CDR3: TGTGCCAGCAGCCAAGGGCTAGCGGGCCACTTGGGGTACCAAGAGACCCAGTACTTC. Translating it yields CASSQGLAGHLGYQETQYF. The chain combines TRBV3-1 (or the pseudogene TRBV3-2) with TRBJ2-5, with TRBD2 matching 8 bases. The CDR3 runs to 19 residues. The germline V gene encodes CDR1 LGHDT and CDR2 YNNKEL (reference sequence). The junction had 13 bases not matched to a gene; V was cut back by 1 base and J by 0 bases.